These T cell receptor beta chains were read from a single sample in a study of response to subunit inactivated influenza vaccine. TCRdb re-called the RT-PCR reads through MiXCR, storing one row per CDR3 protein. The sample carries 500,000 or so distinct CDR3 sequences, 9.5% to 13% recorded once. The sample was PBMCs from blood, taken 40 to 50 days after vaccination. The receptors here all came from a man aged 45-65 years who received an inactivated influenza vaccine. The CDR3 runs from the conserved cysteine through the conserved F or W. A D gene is named only where the DNA matches it firmly. Clone size is not always given. Where it is, it says once, few, many or a class for expanded clones.

D,size,J,V,CDR3,DNA
.,.,TRBJ2-3,TRBV29-1,CSSRTVHADTQYF,TGCAGCTCCCGGACCGTACACGCAGATACGCAGTATTTT
.,many,TRBJ2-2,TRBV7-2,CASSRVGGTGELFF,TGTGCCAGCAGCCGCGTGGGCGGGACCGGGGAGCTGTTTTTT
.,many,TRBJ2-3,TRBV20-1,CSSWSGHTTDTQYF,TGCAGTTCCTGGTCGGGACATACCACAGATACGCAGTATTTT
TRBD2,few,TRBJ2-1,TRBV18,CASSPGLAGLDEQFF,TGTGCCAGCTCACCAGGACTAGCGGGGTTGGATGAGCAGTTCTTC
.,many,TRBJ1-1,TRBV10-3,CAISERQMNTEAFF,TGTGCCATCAGTGAGAGACAGATGAACACTGAAGCTTTCTTT
.,.,TRBJ2-1,TRBV7-9,CASSLATSLYNEQFF,TGTGCCAGCAGCTTAGCGACTAGTCTCTACAATGAGCAGTTCTTC
.,.,TRBJ2-7,TRBV12-3/TRBV12-4,CASSFGGNIEQYF,TGTGCCAGCAGTTTCGGAGGGAACATCGAGCAGTACTTC
.,few,TRBJ2-5,TRBV7-9,CASSFPIGEETQYF,TGTGCCAGCAGCTTCCCTATTGGGGAAGAGACCCAGTACTTC
TRBD2,.,TRBJ2-1,TRBV4-1,CASSRDYGSYNEQFF,TGCGCCAGCAGCCGGGACTATGGCTCCTACAATGAGCAGTTCTTC
.,.,TRBJ2-3,TRBV5-1,CASSPTEGNTDTQYF,TGCGCCAGCAGCCCCACGGAGGGGAACACAGATACGCAGTATTTT
.,few,TRBJ2-5,TRBV19,CASSTDAAVATQYF,TGTGCCAGTAGTACAGACGCGGCGGTGGCGACCCAGTACTTC
TRBD2,.,TRBJ2-6,TRBV4-3,CASSQNSGTGANVLTF,TGCGCCAGCAGCCAAAATAGCGGGACCGGGGCCAACGTCCTGACTTTC
.,few,TRBJ1-6,TRBV12-3/TRBV12-4,CASSFWGASYNSPLHF,TGTGCCAGCAGTTTTTGGGGGGCCTCCTATAATTCACCCCTCCACTTT
.,few,TRBJ2-2,TRBV15,CATSRERVTGELFF,TGTGCCACCAGCAGAGAGAGGGTCACCGGGGAGCTGTTTTTT
TRBD2,many,TRBJ2-4,TRBV6-2/TRBV6-3,CASSYLRIASGNLNIQYF,TGTGCCAGCAGTTACCTTCGTATTGCTAGCGGAAACCTAAACATTCAGTACTTC
TRBD2,.,TRBJ2-5,TRBV7-8,CASSLALAGPGAQETQYF,TGTGCCAGCAGCTTAGCGCTAGCGGGGCCAGGGGCCCAAGAGACCCAGTACTTC
.,few,TRBJ2-6,TRBV12-3/TRBV12-4,CASSFGGQVKDVLTF,TGTGCCAGCAGTTTTGGTGGGCAGGTCAAGGACGTCCTGACTTTC
.,few,TRBJ1-1,TRBV6-5,CASSYSRVWNTEAFF,TGTGCCAGCAGTTACTCGAGGGTTTGGAACACTGAAGCTTTCTTT
.,.,TRBJ2-2,TRBV7-8,CASSPWGSEFTGELFF,TGTGCCAGCAGCCCCTGGGGTAGTGAATTCACCGGGGAGCTGTTTTTT
.,few,TRBJ2-2,TRBV7-9,CASKPGGFAGELFF,TGTGCCAGCAAACCCGGCGGGTTCGCCGGGGAGCTGTTTTTT
.,few,TRBJ2-1,TRBV15,CATSRFVGLYNEQFF,TGTGCCACCAGCAGGTTTGTTGGCCTCTACAATGAGCAGTTCTTC
.,few,TRBJ2-7,TRBV15,CATSSQGYEQYF,TGTGCCACCAGCTCACAGGGCTACGAGCAGTACTTC
TRBD2,.,TRBJ2-7,TRBV6-2/TRBV6-3,CASGTQRGRWEQYF,TGTGCCAGCGGAACACAGCGGGGTCGGTGGGAGCAGTACTTC
.,few,TRBJ2-6,TRBV7-2,CASSDRSGANVLTF,TGTGCCAGCAGCGACAGGTCAGGGGCCAACGTCCTGACTTTC
.,few,TRBJ1-3,TRBV3-1,CASSLTDSGNTIYF,TGTGCCAGCAGCCTGACAGACTCTGGAAACACCATATATTTT
.,many,TRBJ2-6,TRBV24-1,CATSDLPARGGANVLTF,TGTGCCACCAGTGATTTGCCCGCCCGGGGGGGGGCCAACGTCCTGACTTTC
.,few,TRBJ2-2,TRBV6-1,CASSPLSGITGELFF,TGTGCCAGCAGTCCGTTATCGGGGATCACCGGGGAGCTGTTTTTT
.,few,TRBJ2-7,TRBV4-3,CASSQGTASFSYEQYF,TGCGCCAGCAGCCAAGGGACGGCTAGCTTCTCCTACGAGCAGTACTTC
.,many,TRBJ2-1,TRBV5-5,CASSLAPSNEQFF,TGTGCCAGCAGCTTGGCCCCTAGCAATGAGCAGTTCTTC
.,many,TRBJ2-1,TRBV6-2/TRBV6-3,CASNGLGNEQFF,TGTGCCAGCAATGGGTTAGGCAATGAGCAGTTCTTC
.,.,TRBJ1-2,TRBV5-1,CASSLKIFGDIGGYTF,TGCGCCAGCAGCTTGAAGATTTTTGGGGATATTGGTGGCTACACCTTC
.,many,TRBJ2-5,TRBV5-1,CASSFGGRETQYF,TGCGCCAGCAGCTTTGGAGGGAGGGAGACCCAGTACTTC
TRBD2,few,TRBJ2-5,TRBV29-1,CSAIIVPYAGVYETQYF,TGCAGCGCGATAATAGTCCCCTACGCGGGAGTGTACGAGACCCAGTACTTC
TRBD1,few,TRBJ1-2,TRBV4-2,CASSQVQGVDYGYTF,TGTGCCAGCAGCCAAGTCCAGGGGGTAGACTATGGCTACACCTTC
.,many,TRBJ2-1,TRBV25-1,CASSDPRDPYNEQFF,TGTGCCAGCAGTGACCCCCGGGACCCCTACAATGAGCAGTTCTTC
.,many,TRBJ1-5,TRBV28,CASSLVDRTGQPQHF,TGTGCCAGCAGCCTCGTCGATAGGACGGGTCAGCCCCAGCATTTT
TRBD1,few,TRBJ2-5,TRBV20-1,CSALPGQGAETQYF,TGCAGTGCTCTTCCGGGACAGGGGGCAGAGACCCAGTACTTC
TRBD1,.,TRBJ2-3,TRBV7-9,CASSGMDRDADTQYF,TGTGCCAGCAGCGGTATGGACAGGGACGCAGATACGCAGTATTTT
.,.,TRBJ2-7,TRBV11-2,CASTSAYEQYF,TGTGCCAGTACCTCCGCCTACGAGCAGTACTTC
.,.,TRBJ2-5,TRBV25-1,CASSDRRGWETQYF,TGTGCCAGCAGTGATCGAAGGGGTTGGGAGACCCAGTACTTC
TRBD2,many,TRBJ2-7,TRBV29-1,CSVVGLAGSYEQYF,TGCAGCGTTGTCGGGCTAGCGGGCTCCTACGAGCAGTACTTC
.,few,TRBJ2-5,TRBV2,CASGRFKGDTYGETQYF,TGTGCCAGCGGTCGTTTTAAGGGGGACACCTATGGAGAGACCCAGTACTTC
.,many,TRBJ1-3,TRBV4-2,CASSQGFNLVSTGNTIYF,TGTGCCAGCAGCCAAGGATTTAATTTAGTTAGTACTGGAAACACCATATATTTT
.,few,TRBJ1-5,TRBV7-2,CASSLADQEVQPQHF,TGTGCCAGCAGCTTAGCAGACCAGGAAGTCCAGCCCCAGCATTTT
.,.,TRBJ2-2,TRBV29-1,CSVGVAETGELFF,TGCAGCGTTGGAGTAGCGGAGACCGGGGAGCTGTTTTTT
TRBD2,few,TRBJ2-3,TRBV27,CASSLSFASGGTDTQYF,TGTGCCAGCAGTTTATCGTTCGCTAGCGGGGGCACAGATACGCAGTATTTT
TRBD1,.,TRBJ2-1,TRBV6-1,CASSWDRGSNEQFF,TGTGCCAGCTCCTGGGACAGGGGTTCCAATGAGCAGTTCTTC
TRBD2,.,TRBJ2-5,TRBV7-2,CASSPRTSGRETQYF,TGTGCCAGCAGCCCGAGGACTAGCGGGCGCGAGACCCAGTACTTC
.,few,TRBJ1-1,TRBV5-4,CASSLDTSGRGEAFF,TGTGCCAGCAGCTTGGATACCTCCGGTAGGGGTGAAGCTTTCTTT
TRBD2,.,TRBJ2-1,TRBV5-1,CASSPGLASSYNEQFF,TGCGCCAGCAGCCCCGGACTAGCGAGCTCCTACAATGAGCAGTTCTTC
TRBD2,.,TRBJ2-1,TRBV6-2/TRBV6-3,CASRLSGGSYNEQFF,TGTGCCAGCAGGTTGAGCGGGGGATCCTACAATGAGCAGTTCTTC
.,.,TRBJ2-7,TRBV20-1,CSAIRQPSYEQYF,TGCAGTGCTATCCGACAGCCTTCCTACGAGCAGTACTTC